One T cell receptor (beta chain) is described in this entry. The antigen remains unidentified. This sample was included in a study of OX40 agonist ivuxolimab in advanced cancers. Study-wide context: Intravenous ivuxolimab at 0.01 to 10 mg/kg was given to patients every 2 weeks. Dose-escalation patients had hepatocellular carcinoma, melanoma, renal cell or head and neck cancer. Study-level results: In the 0.1 to 3.0 mg/kg range, CD4+ and CD8+ blood T cells had expanded clonally by week 6.

The CDR3 runs to 15 residues. V was pared by 7 bases and J by 3 bases, with 10 bases of the junction left unmatched. Germline-derived CDR1 and CDR2 are MDHEN and SYDVKM. The method was immunoSEQ multiplex PCR; TCRdb's version includes in-frame clones alone and lacks a portion of them. The sample has about 36,000 clones, 78% seen once; the top ten hold roughly 13%. This chain uses TRBV28 with TRBJ2-3; 7 nucleotides align to TRBD1. The sequencing here drew on CD4+ or CD8+ T cells sorted from blood, taken in a trial of the OX40 agonist ivuxolimab. This sequence originates from an adult with an advanced solid tumor such as melanoma, head and neck, liver or kidney cancer. CDR3 region: CASTLDRDGTDTQYF. The CDR3 nucleotides are TGTGCCAGCACCCTAGACAGGGATGGGACAGATACGCAGTATTTT.